One sample yielded the 19 T cell receptor beta chains listed below, sequenced in a study of Graves' ophthalmopathy and Graves' hyperthyroidism. From RNA, the CDR3 regions of TCR beta chains were amplified and sequenced. First-round RT-PCR with HTBI primers preceded a second-round multiplex PCR. In TCRdb, the multiplex PCR reads were re-called with MiXCR into one record per CDR3 protein. The data hold around 1.1 million distinct CDR3 sequences, with roughly 35% observed a single time. The sequenced material came from peripheral blood or thyroid tissue (not recorded which). These receptors were obtained from an adult man with Graves' hyperthyroidism.

A word on this clonotype: At one boundary the junction diverges from the germline segment, which might be a read error. The rearrangement joins TRBV2 to TRBJ1-6; TRBD1 aligns across 10 bases. The CDR3 runs 15 residues. Germline V gives CDR1 SNHLY, CDR2 FYNNEI. The CDR3 loop reads CASRVGQGYSSPLHF. In nucleotides, the CDR3 is TGTGCCAGCAGAGTGGGACAGGGGTATAGTTCACCCCTCCACTTT. Filled out from reference TRBV2 and TRBJ1-6, the complete variable domain reads EPEVTQTPSHQVTQMGQEVILRCVPISNHLYFYWYRQILGQKVEFLVSFYNNEISEKSEIFDDQFSVERPDGSNFTLKIRSTKLEDSAMYFCASRVGQGYSSPLHFGNGTRLTVT.

The CDR3 DNA reads TGTGCCAGCAGTGAAAGTTATAGCGTAGAGGTGGTGGGGGCCAACGTCCTGACTTTC. It yields the protein CASSESYSVEVVGANVLTF. This sequence joins TRBV2 and TRBJ2-6; maybe TRBD2 (5 bases). Looked up from germline, CDR1 is SNHLY and CDR2 is FYNNEI. V shed 2 bases and J shed 4 bases, with 21 bases lying between them. The CDR3 is 19 residues long. Using reference TRBV2 and TRBJ2-6 for the parts outside the CDR3, the full variable domain is EPEVTQTPSHQVTQMGQEVILRCVPISNHLYFYWYRQILGQKVEFLVSFYNNEISEKSEIFDDQFSVERPDGSNFTLKIRSTKLEDSAMYFCASSESYSVEVVGANVLTFGAGSRLTVL.

This chain connects TRBV12-3 or TRBV12-4 to TRBJ2-5; TRBD1 might be the D (5 bases). The CDR3 contains 15 residues. With 8 bases removed from V and 5 bases from J, the gap between germline ends came to 21 bases. The CDR3 reads CASRSGAQVQETQYF. The CDR3 region has the DNA TGTGCCAGCCGTAGTGGGGCGCAGGTCCAGGAGACCCAGTACTTC.

This clonotype has just a few counts. This rearrangement joins TRBV13 to TRBJ2-7; the D call may be TRBD1 or TRBD2 (5 bases each). Deletions cut 2 bases from V and 9 bases from J, with 8 bases between. From germline, CDR1 is PRHDT and CDR2 FYEKMQ (reference sequence). This CDR3 region has 11 residues. This CDR3 is CASSLQGRQYF. CDR3 sequence (DNA): TGTGCCAGCAGCTTACAGGGACGGCAGTACTTC.

This clonotype was found many times. J is TRBJ1-6 and V is TRBV10-3; a weak D match, TRBD1 (5 bases). V was cut by 10 bases and J by 7 bases, with 20 bases left in between. The CDR3 consists of 15 residues. The germline CDR1 and CDR2 sequences are ENHRY and SYGVKD. DNA for the CDR3: TGTGCCAGCAGGGCGGGGACTCGCTCCAATTCACCCCTCCACTTT. Protein sequence: CASRAGTRSNSPLHF.

The chain uses TRBV7-3 and TRBJ2-5; a weak D match, TRBD1 (6 bases). V lost 5 bases to trimming and J lost 5 bases, with 15 bases between them. Germline lookup yields CDR1 SGHTA and CDR2 FQGTGA. CDR3 size: 14 residues. CDR3 residues: CASSPGSGEETQYF. CDR3 nucleotide sequence: TGTGCCAGCAGCCCCGGTTCAGGGGAGGAGACCCAGTACTTC.

The V gene is TRBV6-4, the J gene TRBJ1-5; D gene ambiguous. The CDR3 has 18 amino acids. The V end was cut by 6 bases, the J end by 2 bases, with 23 bases between. The germline V gene encodes CDR1 MRHNA and CDR2 SNTAGT. The CDR3 sequence: CASRSLKGSLMGNQPQHF. Here the CDR3 DNA reads TGTGCCAGCAGAAGCCTGAAAGGGAGCCTTATGGGCAATCAGCCCCAGCATTTT.

This clonotype was seen many times. The J gene is TRBJ1-2, the V gene TRBV4-1, with D possibly TRBD1 on 5 matching bases. The CDR3 has 14 residues. Per the germline V gene, CDR1 is MGHRA and CDR2 is YSYEKL. V lost 2 bases, J lost 3 bases, and 10 bases lay in between. The CDR3 protein is CASSQLGTYYGYTF. CDR3 nucleotide sequence: TGCGCCAGCAGCCAATTGGGGACTTACTATGGCTACACCTTC.

The gene calls are TRBV6-9 and TRBJ1-1; D ambiguous. V lost 6 bases and J 4 bases, leaving 12 bases between the germline ends. This CDR3 is 13 amino acids long. In germline, CDR1 is MNHGY, CDR2 SVAAGI. Here the CDR3 DNA reads TGTGCCAGCAGCTTTCTGGGCTCCACTGAAGCTTTCTTT. It codes for CASSFLGSTEAFF.

This chain uses TRBV6-5 with TRBJ1-5; 8 bases line up with TRBD1. Unmatched junction bases numbered 25, after V lost 5 bases and J lost 7 bases. Germline CDR1 MNHEY, CDR2 SVGAGI. The CDR3 is 20 residues long. CDR3 sequence: CASSERPFRADRVTEQPQHF. The CDR3 DNA reads TGTGCCAGCAGTGAAAGGCCCTTTCGTGCGGACAGGGTAACGGAACAGCCCCAGCATTTT.

With regard to this clonotype: A much bigger clone sits one base away, suggesting this may be a read error. The CDR3 carries no conserved terminal phenylalanine or tryptophan, so it likely arises from a read error. The J gene is TRBJ1-1, the V gene TRBV19; D might be TRBD1 (6 bases). This CDR3 comprises 14 residues. V was clipped by 4 bases and J by 0 bases, with 9 bases between them. CDR1 and CDR2 from the germline V gene are LNHDA and SQIVND (reference sequence). CDR3: CASSNRAMNTEAFL. The DNA of the CDR3 is TGTGCCAGTAGTAACAGGGCAATGAACACTGAAGCTTTCCTT.

The V and J genes are TRBV7-2 and TRBJ2-2, with D possibly TRBD1 on 6 matching bases. V lost 6 bases and J 8 bases, leaving 19 bases between the germline ends. This CDR3 has 15 amino acids. The V gene's germline CDR1 is SGHTA and CDR2 FQGNSA. CDR3 sequence: CASRRGSRGAGELFF. In nucleotides, the CDR3 is TGTGCCAGCAGAAGGGGATCCAGGGGCGCAGGGGAGCTGTTTTTT.

Note on this clonotype: Being one base from a much bigger clone, this may be a read error. This chain joins TRBV5-8 and TRBJ2-5; D remains ambiguous. V was trimmed by 0 bases and J by 2 bases, leaving 11 bases between them. Germline V gene sequence: CDR1 SGHTS, CDR2 YDEGEE. This CDR3 spans 15 amino acids. The CDR3 loop is CASSLEPRTQETQYF. The CDR3 coding sequence is TGTGCCAGCAGCTTGGAGCCGAGGACGCAAGAGACCCAGTACTTC.

The gene calls are TRBV9 and TRBJ2-2; TRBD1 agrees at 12 bases. Per the germline V gene, CDR1 is SGDLS and CDR2 is YYNGEE. The V segment lost 0 bases and the J segment 2 bases; nucleotides outside the gene matches: 14. This CDR3 has 21 amino acids. The CDR3 nucleotides read TGTGCCAGCAGCGTAGCCATGGCCGGGACAGGGGGCTTGGTAAACACCGGGGAGCTGTTTTTT. Protein: CASSVAMAGTGGLVNTGELFF.

This clonotype has more than one count but fewer than ten. The rearrangement links TRBV4-3 to TRBJ2-5, with D unclear. Trimming removed 3 bases at V and 9 bases at J, with 11 bases between. Germline loops: CDR1 LGHNA, CDR2 YSLEER. There are 12 residues in the CDR3. DNA of the CDR3: TGCGCCAGCAGCCATGGTGACTTGCCCCAGTACTTC. It codes for CASSHGDLPQYF.

The chain recombines TRBV28 with TRBJ1-5; D unclear. The CDR3 contains 15 residues. Germline CDR1 MDHEN, CDR2 SYDVKM. V lost 6 bases and J lost 1, with 13 bases in between. CDR3 protein: CASSLLGLSNQPQHF. CDR3 bases: TGTGCCAGCAGCCTTCTGGGCCTAAGCAATCAGCCCCAGCATTTT.

With regard to this clonotype: It may be a read error: a sequence one base away is much more abundant. The chain combines TRBV12-3 or TRBV12-4 with TRBJ1-5, with 7 bases that match TRBD1. This CDR3 has 16 residues. V trimming: 2 bases; J trimming: 1 base; junction bases outside the gene matches: 5. The CDR3 sequence is CASSLQGGWSNQPQHF. The CDR3 DNA is TGTGCCAGCAGTTTACAGGGGGGATGGAGCAATCAGCCCCAGCATTTT.

This clonotype was observed at least ten times. The rearrangement links TRBV19 to TRBJ2-2, with D hard to call. Trimming took 6 bases from V and 1 from J, leaving 12 bases between them. The length of the CDR3 is 15 residues. Germline CDR1 is LNHDA and CDR2 is SQIVND (reference sequence). CDR3 sequence reads: CASRRVGRNTGELFF. The CDR3 region has the DNA TGTGCCAGTAGAAGGGTGGGTAGGAACACCGGGGAGCTGTTTTTT.

At least ten counts were recorded for this clonotype. The chain carries TRBV9 and TRBJ2-5, with D possibly TRBD2 on 6 matching bases. Germline loops: CDR1 SGDLS, CDR2 YYNGEE. V dropped 0 bases and J dropped 4 bases, with 13 bases sitting between them. The CDR3 has 15 residues. CDR3 DNA: TGTGCCAGCAGCGTAGGAGGAGGGTTAATAGAGACCCAGTACTTC. Protein sequence: CASSVGGGLIETQYF.